The rows below give T cell receptor beta chains drawn from one sample of a study of blood T cell repertoires in COVID-19. Repertoires were generated with immunoSEQ multiplex PCR, while TCRdb's copy carries only in-frame clones and drops some. The sample has about 260,000 clones, approximately 85% seen once. Material: peripheral blood. Receptor source: a human donor in a cohort sampled during active COVID-19. Both conserved end residues are trimmed from each CDR3. Fields, in order: J gene, V gene, CDR3 protein.

J gene: TRBJ1-6
V gene: TRBV18
CDR3 protein: ASSPMNRGQSPLH

J gene: TRBJ1-1
V gene: TRBV4-2
CDR3 protein: ASSQDWQGMNTEAF

J gene: TRBJ2-5
V gene: TRBV27
CDR3 protein: ATSYMLDSQETQY

J gene: TRBJ2-5
V gene: TRBV12-3/TRBV12-4
CDR3 protein: ASSFGGSETQY

J gene: TRBJ2-7
V gene: TRBV7-2
CDR3 protein: ASSRTGVGYEQY

J gene: TRBJ1-5
V gene: TRBV6-5
CDR3 protein: ASSPTYSNQPQH

J gene: TRBJ2-5
V gene: TRBV14
CDR3 protein: ASSSTGGGETQY

J gene: TRBJ1-4
V gene: TRBV3-1/TRBV3-2
CDR3 protein: ASSQKQLIGTYSRGRVEKLF

J gene: TRBJ2-7
V gene: TRBV7-9
CDR3 protein: ASSAGPDSYEQY

J gene: TRBJ2-7
V gene: TRBV7-9
CDR3 protein: ASSLRSGGAYYEQY

J gene: TRBJ1-6
V gene: TRBV10-3
CDR3 protein: AISERTGGSPLH

J gene: TRBJ2-7
V gene: TRBV10-3
CDR3 protein: AISEGGQSSYEQY

J gene: TRBJ2-5
V gene: TRBV5-5
CDR3 protein: ASSLSRAETQY

J gene: TRBJ2-7
V gene: TRBV4-1
CDR3 protein: ASSAVAGVNEQY

J gene: TRBJ1-2
V gene: TRBV5-1
CDR3 protein: ASSTSTGRNYGYT

J gene: TRBJ2-7
V gene: TRBV5-4
CDR3 protein: ASSFGADPSYEQY

J gene: TRBJ1-2
V gene: TRBV6-1
CDR3 protein: ASSEARGGYNGYT

J gene: TRBJ1-2
V gene: TRBV18
CDR3 protein: ASSLLPVIDGGRSTMIS

J gene: TRBJ2-7
V gene: TRBV3-1/TRBV3-2
CDR3 protein: ASSQGLGSTYEQY

J gene: TRBJ2-7
V gene: TRBV6-5
CDR3 protein: ASSTSGLSYYEQY

J gene: TRBJ1-2
V gene: TRBV5-4
CDR3 protein: ASSLELFNYGYT

J gene: TRBJ1-2
V gene: TRBV6-5
CDR3 protein: ASSYSGTGNYGYT

J gene: TRBJ1-5
V gene: TRBV7-2
CDR3 protein: ASSLTDQPQH

J gene: TRBJ1-2
V gene: TRBV5-6
CDR3 protein: ASSPQGGPYGYT

J gene: TRBJ2-6
V gene: TRBV27
CDR3 protein: ASSSVLSSSGANVLT

J gene: TRBJ1-4
V gene: TRBV5-4
CDR3 protein: ASSDGDRGDEKLF

J gene: TRBJ2-7
V gene: TRBV7-9
CDR3 protein: ASSLALLAGGHRSYEQY

J gene: TRBJ1-6
V gene: TRBV7-2
CDR3 protein: ASSPRGGDGTNSPLH

J gene: TRBJ2-7
V gene: TRBV7-2
CDR3 protein: ASSLGREYEQY

J gene: TRBJ1-3
V gene: TRBV4-2
CDR3 protein: ASSQDLFIGRANRGTGNTIY

J gene: TRBJ1-1
V gene: TRBV7-9
CDR3 protein: ASSLQGSTEAF

J gene: TRBJ2-3
V gene: TRBV28
CDR3 protein: ASSSLAGGTDTQY

J gene: TRBJ1-3
V gene: TRBV30
CDR3 protein: AWNEKAGAGNTIY

J gene: TRBJ2-7
V gene: TRBV12-3/TRBV12-4
CDR3 protein: ASSFASYEQY

J gene: TRBJ1-6
V gene: TRBV7-9
CDR3 protein: ASSLNLPPLH

J gene: TRBJ2-7
V gene: TRBV4-2
CDR3 protein: ASSQDSGGEAEPYEQY

J gene: TRBJ2-7
V gene: TRBV5-4
CDR3 protein: ASSLPGQGEQY

J gene: TRBJ1-1
V gene: TRBV6-2/TRBV6-3
CDR3 protein: ASSQGSEAF

J gene: TRBJ2-7
V gene: TRBV5-1
CDR3 protein: ASSFRGPSYEQY

J gene: TRBJ1-5
V gene: TRBV28
CDR3 protein: ASSLRGQGAGRQPQH

J gene: TRBJ2-7
V gene: TRBV7-2
CDR3 protein: ASTLIQGASYEQY

J gene: TRBJ2-7
V gene: TRBV30
CDR3 protein: AWAQLVIGEQY

J gene: TRBJ1-1
V gene: TRBV29-1
CDR3 protein: SVQRGGRGTEAF

J gene: TRBJ1-5
V gene: TRBV7-2
CDR3 protein: ASSLTVYQPQH

J gene: TRBJ2-7
V gene: TRBV18
CDR3 protein: ASSPRDSSYEQY

J gene: TRBJ2-5
V gene: TRBV11-2
CDR3 protein: ASSLIVETQY

J gene: TRBJ2-1
V gene: TRBV9
CDR3 protein: ASSHPHVGGHNEQF

J gene: TRBJ2-7
V gene: TRBV19
CDR3 protein: ASSYNSYEQY

J gene: TRBJ2-7
V gene: TRBV6-2/TRBV6-3
CDR3 protein: ASSQTYEQY

J gene: TRBJ1-5
V gene: TRBV7-9
CDR3 protein: ASSSGLGNQPQH

J gene: TRBJ2-7
V gene: TRBV10-2
CDR3 protein: ASSEGQISYEQY

J gene: TRBJ2-2
V gene: TRBV11-2
CDR3 protein: ASSFTAGELF

J gene: TRBJ2-1
V gene: TRBV28
CDR3 protein: ASSYGQANEQF

J gene: TRBJ2-5
V gene: TRBV7-2
CDR3 protein: ASSPGSETQY

J gene: TRBJ2-7
V gene: TRBV18
CDR3 protein: ASSPRQGAYEQY

J gene: TRBJ1-5
V gene: TRBV19
CDR3 protein: ASQSDSNQPQH

J gene: TRBJ2-1
V gene: TRBV4-3
CDR3 protein: ASSQDRSGQNLDEQF